The 25 T cell receptor beta chains presented below share a single source sample, sequenced in a study of T cell responses to AZD1222 COVID-19 vaccine. Profiling relied on immunoSEQ multiplex PCR, and the TCRdb table lists in-frame clones only, not all of them. The sample has approximately 170,000 clones, roughly 87% seen once. Sequencing used peripheral blood, obtained 28 days after the second AZD1222 dose. The origin of the receptors is an adult who received the AZD1222 COVID-19 vaccine.

The chain joins TRBV5-6 to TRBJ1-2, with no clear D. The CDR3 covers 12 residues. The germline gives CDR1 SGHDT, CDR2 YYEEEE. V lost 1 base and J 8 bases, leaving 9 bases between the germline ends. CDR3 region: CASSLREGGYTF. CDR3 in DNA: TGTGCCAGCAGCTTGCGAGAAGGGGGCTACACCTTC.

The chain is built from TRBV27 and TRBJ2-3; 12 bases line up with TRBD2. Germline loops: CDR1 MNHEY, CDR2 SMNVEV (reference sequence). V gave up 0 bases and J gave up 8 bases; unmatched junction bases: 9. This CDR3 is built from 17 residues. The CDR3 DNA reads as TGTGCCAGCAGTTTATCATTGTCACTAGCGGGGGGAGGTACGCAGTATTTT. Its protein product is CASSLSLSLAGGGTQYF.

This clone was seen a single time. The chain couples TRBV24-1 to TRBJ2-7; D ambiguous. V dropped 4 bases and J dropped 2 bases, with 14 bases sitting between them. This CDR3 is built from 15 residues. Germline V gives CDR1 KGHDR, CDR2 SFDVKD. The DNA for the CDR3 is TGTGCCACCAGTGACTCAACCCTTTCAACCTACGAGCAGTACTTC. The encoded protein is CATSDSTLSTYEQYF.

The gene calls are TRBV7-9 and TRBJ1-1; D ambiguous. From germline, CDR1 is SEHNR and CDR2 FQNEAQ (reference sequence). V was pared by 6 bases and J by 8 bases, with 16 bases between. The CDR3 is 13 amino acids. This CDR3 is CASSSNLVVEAFF. The CDR3 DNA is TGTGCCAGCAGTTCTAATTTGGTCGTAGAAGCTTTCTTT.

This clone is a singleton in its sample. V usage is TRBV4-1 and J usage is TRBJ1-5, with D possibly being TRBD1 (6 bases). The germline gives CDR1 MGHRA, CDR2 YSYEKL. This CDR3 comprises 14 residues. V was trimmed by 1 base and J by 6 bases, leaving 10 bases between them. The CDR3 coding sequence is TGCGCCAGCAGCCAAGGGACAGTGGGTCAGCCCCAGCATTTT. Translated: CASSQGTVGQPQHF.

The chain carries TRBV11-1 and TRBJ1-1; D unclear. The CDR3 length is 14 residues. V dropped 0 bases and J dropped 1 base, with 6 bases sitting between them. The germline V gene encodes CDR1 SGHAT and CDR2 FQDESV (reference sequence). The CDR3 DNA reads TGTGCCAGCAGCTTAGCGGGAAGGAACACTGAAGCTTTCTTT. This codes for CASSLAGRNTEAFF.

CDR3 residues: CASSYYDRAYEQYF. CDR3 bases: TGTGCCAGCAGTTACTACGACAGGGCCTACGAGCAGTACTTC. The chain joins TRBV6-2 or TRBV6-3 to TRBJ2-7; 7 bases match TRBD1. Germline V gene lookup returns CDR1 MNHEY and CDR2 SVGEGT. This CDR3 has 14 residues. V was clipped by 1 base and J by 2 bases; unmatched bases: 2.

The chain uses TRBV9 and TRBJ2-5, with a tentative D call TRBD2 (5 bases). The germline CDR1 and CDR2 sequences are SGDLS and YYNGEE. V dropped 4 bases and J dropped 1 base, with 11 bases sitting between them. This CDR3 contains 14 residues. Here the CDR3 reads CASSPDWTQETQYF. Here the CDR3 DNA reads TGTGCCAGCAGCCCGGACTGGACCCAAGAGACCCAGTACTTC.

This clone was seen a few times. The chain employs TRBV5-1 and TRBJ2-5; no reliable D call. Germline V gene sequence: CDR1 SGHRS, CDR2 YFSETQ. This CDR3 has 13 amino acids. The germline V and J ends were trimmed by 0 bases and 5 bases, with 8 bases remaining between them. The DNA for the CDR3 is TGCGCCAGCAGCTTGGGGAATCGGGAGACCCAGTACTTC. Encoded protein: CASSLGNRETQYF.

The chain has TRBV29-1 and TRBJ1-3; no definite D call. Trimming shortened V by 3 bases and J by 0 bases, and 9 bases separated the two germline ends. CDR3 length equals 14 residues. From germline, CDR1 is SQVTM and CDR2 ANQGSEA. Here the CDR3 DNA reads TGCAGCGTTGAGACCAGGTTCTCTGGAAACACCATATATTTT. Translating gives CSVETRFSGNTIYF.

This chain uses TRBV27 with TRBJ2-5, with 12 bases matching TRBD2. CDR3 length: 15 residues. J was trimmed by 5 bases and V by 5 bases; bases with no gene match: 6. The germline CDR1 and CDR2 sequences are MNHEY and SMNVEV (reference sequence). The CDR3 loop reads CASSQTSGGFETQYF. As DNA, the CDR3 is TGTGCCAGCAGTCAAACTAGCGGGGGGTTCGAGACCCAGTACTTC.

This chain joins TRBV4-2 and TRBJ2-7, with a tentative D call TRBD2 (6 bases). Per germline, CDR1 LGHNA and CDR2 YNFKEQ. The CDR3 loop spans 17 amino acids. Trimming removed 0 bases at V and 4 bases at J, with 19 bases between. The chain's CDR3 is CASSQDLTGGRGYEQYF. CDR3 in DNA: TGTGCCAGCAGCCAAGATTTAACCGGGGGACGGGGGTACGAGCAGTACTTC.

The chain joins TRBV10-1 to TRBJ1-1, with unresolved D. Germline V CDR1 and CDR2: WNHNN, SYGVQD (reference sequence). V lost 2 bases to trimming and J lost 5 bases, with 15 bases between them. The CDR3 contains 15 residues. The CDR3 is CASSEGSKGKTEAFF. DNA of the CDR3: TGCGCCAGCAGTGAGGGGAGCAAAGGGAAAACTGAAGCTTTCTTT.

The chain recombines TRBV3-1 (or the pseudogene TRBV3-2) with TRBJ1-4; D not resolved. The V end was cut by 2 bases, the J end by 1 base, with 2 bases between. The CDR3 is made up of 13 amino acids. Germline CDR1 LGHDT, CDR2 YNNKEL (reference sequence). DNA of the CDR3: TGTGCCAGCAGCCAACTAACTAATGAAAAACTGTTTTTT. Translation: CASSQLTNEKLFF.

The chain uses TRBV25-1 and TRBJ1-4; D unclear. Germline CDR1 is MGHDK and CDR2 is SYGVNS. The V and J ends lost 1 base and 4 bases respectively, with 10 bases between them. CDR3 length: 15 amino acids. DNA for the CDR3: TGTGCCAGCAGTGAATTTGGACGGTATAATGAAAAACTGTTTTTT. Translated, it gives CASSEFGRYNEKLFF.

V usage is TRBV4-2 and J usage is TRBJ1-1; a possible D gene is TRBD1 (5 bases). V was shortened by 2 bases and J by 0 bases, with 13 bases between the two germline ends. CDR1 and CDR2 (germline): LGHNA, YNFKEQ. The CDR3 loop spans 16 amino acids. The CDR3 nucleotides are TGTGCCAGCAGCCAAACTCCGGGACCTATGAACACTGAAGCTTTCTTT. This translates into CASSQTPGPMNTEAFF.

This chain joins TRBV19 and TRBJ1-5; 11 positions agree with TRBD1. The germline gives CDR1 LNHDA, CDR2 SQIVND (reference sequence). The junction had 4 bases not matched to a gene; V was cut back by 3 bases and J by 6 bases. This CDR3 is 15 amino acids long. Here the CDR3 reads CASSIWTGGGQPQHF. The CDR3 DNA follows: TGTGCCAGTAGTATTTGGACAGGGGGCGGTCAGCCCCAGCATTTT. Based on the CDR3 plus reference TRBV19 and TRBJ1-5, the full variable domain is DGGITQSPKYLFRKEGQNVTLSCEQNLNHDAMYWYRQDPGQGLRLIYYSQIVNDFQKGDIAEGYSVSREKKESFPLTVTSAQKNPTAFYLCASSIWTGGGQPQHFGDGTRLSIL.

CDR3 nucleotide sequence: TGCGCCAGCAGCCAAGTTGATATGGGGTTTATTGGTGAAAAACTGTTTTTT. This codes for CASSQVDMGFIGEKLFF. This chain connects TRBV4-1 to TRBJ1-4; no clear D. This CDR3 comprises 17 residues. Germline-derived CDR1 and CDR2 are MGHRA and YSYEKL. The V end lost 1 base, the J end lost 7 bases, and 19 bases lay between the germline ends.

The chain links TRBV5-1 to TRBJ1-1, with D perhaps TRBD1 (5 bases). CDR3 length: 14 residues. The ends were cut back, 7 bases at V and 3 bases at J, with 16 bases in the middle. The germline gives CDR1 SGHRS, CDR2 YFSETQ. CDR3 bases: TGCGCCAGCTCAGATCTAGGCAGGGACACTGAAGCTTTCTTT. This translates into CASSDLGRDTEAFF.

This chain links TRBV2 with TRBJ1-5, with no clear D. The CDR3 runs to 14 residues. Germline CDR1 SNHLY, CDR2 FYNNEI. V was cut by 1 base and J by 6 bases, with 10 bases left in between. The CDR3 nucleotides read TGTGCCAGCAGTGAAGGAGGATTAGGTCAGCCCCAGCATTTT. This encodes CASSEGGLGQPQHF.

The CDR3 protein is CASSFAGGGYEQYF. Here the CDR3 DNA reads TGTGCCAGCAGTTTTGCGGGAGGGGGGTACGAGCAGTACTTC. The chain carries TRBV27 and TRBJ2-7, with 9 bases aligning to TRBD2. Germline-derived CDR1 and CDR2 are MNHEY and SMNVEV (reference sequence). The CDR3 runs 14 residues. The V gene end was trimmed by 3 bases and the J gene end by 4 bases; junction bases not matched to a gene: 4.

This chain joins TRBV5-6 and TRBJ2-5, with D hard to call. Trimming removed 0 bases at V and 4 bases at J, with 10 bases between. CDR3 size: 14 residues. CDR1 and CDR2 from the germline V gene are SGHDT and YYEEEE. The CDR3 coding sequence is TGTGCCAGCAGCTTGGTAGGCTCGATAGAGACCCAGTACTTC. The encoded protein is CASSLVGSIETQYF.

This clone was counted a few times. The chain joins TRBV3-1 (or the pseudogene TRBV3-2) to TRBJ2-2; D gene uncertain. Germline V gene lookup returns CDR1 LGHDT and CDR2 YNNKEL (reference sequence). V lost 3 bases and J lost 4, with 0 bases in between. CDR3 size: 11 residues. As DNA, the CDR3 is TGTGCCAGCAGCCACACCGGGGAGCTGTTTTTT. Translating gives CASSHTGELFF.

This chain connects TRBV11-2 to TRBJ2-7, with D uncertain. CDR1 and CDR2 (germline): SGHAT, FQNNGV. CDR3 length: 13 amino acids. V dropped 0 bases and J dropped 5 bases, with 8 bases sitting between them. The CDR3, as DNA: TGTGCCAGCAGCTTAGATCTGGCCAACGAGCAGTACTTC. Its translation is CASSLDLANEQYF.

For this clone: Other nucleotide sequences in the sample specify the same CDR3. The rearrangement uses TRBV30 and TRBJ1-1; 8 bases fit TRBD1. The junction had 4 bases not matched to a gene; V was cut back by 3 bases and J by 4 bases. Germline assignment: CDR1 GTSNPN and CDR2 SVGIG (reference sequence). CDR3 size: 13 residues. The CDR3 reads CAWSVDRGTEAFF. The CDR3 DNA is TGTGCCTGGAGCGTTGACAGGGGCACTGAAGCTTTCTTT.